This TCR beta chain was sequenced in a study of sequential checkpoint blockade in melanoma. Treatment described: randomized to nivolumab then ipilimumab (arm A) or the reverse (arm B). Study conclusions and caveats: Patients with week-13 increases in T-cell fraction and clonality benefited about 30 times more often.

The CDR3 is 15 amino acids. Germline V gives CDR1 SGHNT, CDR2 YENEEA. V lost 4 bases, J lost 0 bases, and 10 bases lay in between. Some clones are missing from TCRdb's copy, which holds only in-frame ones; the method was immunoSEQ multiplex PCR. The table includes 13,000 or so clones, over 20% detected once. This clone was seen many times. Its antigen is unknown. The gene calls are TRBV11-3 and TRBJ1-5; D might be TRBD1 (5 bases). The source of this sequence is a human donor with melanoma. The sequences come from tumor tissue (inferred from file names), collected from a patient given nivolumab and ipilimumab in sequence. CDR3 nucleotides: TGTGCCAGCAGCTCGGGACTTACTAGCAATCAGCCCCAGCATTTT. Encoded protein: CASSSGLTSNQPQHF.